This TCR beta chain is from a study of T-cell memory formation after mild COVID-19. Trimming left V 6 bases short and J 1 base short, with 13 bases between. Germline CDR1 is MNHEY and CDR2 is SVGAGI. This CDR3 has 15 amino acids. TCRdb independently ran MiXCR on the 5' RACE reads; one entry per CDR3 protein. The sample consists of 250,000 to 300,000 distinct CDR3 sequences, around 16% of them appearing once. Sequencing was done on a sample of PBMCs or a T cell subset sorted from them (not recorded which). The source of this sequence is a man younger than 30 who had mild COVID-19 (a few samples of this study predate the infection). Cell type and time point are not known. The chain is built from TRBV6-5 and TRBJ1-3; D gene ambiguous. The CDR3 sequence: CASRVSRMSGNTIYF. The CDR3 nucleotides are TGTGCCAGCAGGGTATCTAGGATGTCTGGAAACACCATATATTTT.